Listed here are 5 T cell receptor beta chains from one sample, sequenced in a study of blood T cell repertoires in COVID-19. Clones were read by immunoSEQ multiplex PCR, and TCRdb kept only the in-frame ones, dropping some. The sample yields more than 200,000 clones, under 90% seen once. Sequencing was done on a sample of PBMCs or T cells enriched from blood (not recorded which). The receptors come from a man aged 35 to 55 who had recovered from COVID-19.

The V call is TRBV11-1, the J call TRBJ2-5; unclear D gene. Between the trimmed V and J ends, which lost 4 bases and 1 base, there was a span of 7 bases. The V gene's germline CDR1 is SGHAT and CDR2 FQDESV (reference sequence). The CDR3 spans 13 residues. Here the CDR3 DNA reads TGTGCCAGCAGCTATGGCAGCCAAGAGACCCAGTACTTC. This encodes CASSYGSQETQYF.

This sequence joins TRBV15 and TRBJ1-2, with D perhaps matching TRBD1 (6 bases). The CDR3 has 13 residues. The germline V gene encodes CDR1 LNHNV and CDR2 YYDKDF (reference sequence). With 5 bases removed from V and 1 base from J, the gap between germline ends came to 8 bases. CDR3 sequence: CATSGDINYGYTF. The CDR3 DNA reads TGTGCCACCAGCGGGGACATTAACTATGGCTACACCTTC.

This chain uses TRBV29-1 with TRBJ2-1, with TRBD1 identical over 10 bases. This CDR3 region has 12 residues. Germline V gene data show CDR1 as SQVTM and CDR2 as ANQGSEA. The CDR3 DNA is TGCAGTGCCGGGACAGGGGACAATGAGCAGTTCTTC. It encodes CSAGTGDNEQFF.

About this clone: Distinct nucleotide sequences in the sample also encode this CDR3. The CDR3 region has the DNA TGTGCCAGTAGTATAGGACAGGGGGGGAATGAGCAGTTCTTC. This sequence encodes CASSIGQGGNEQFF. The chain joins TRBV19 to TRBJ2-1; 9 bases map to TRBD1. V lost 1 base, J lost 7 bases, and 2 bases stayed unmatched. Germline V lookup: CDR1 LNHDA, CDR2 SQIVND (reference sequence). This CDR3 has 14 residues.

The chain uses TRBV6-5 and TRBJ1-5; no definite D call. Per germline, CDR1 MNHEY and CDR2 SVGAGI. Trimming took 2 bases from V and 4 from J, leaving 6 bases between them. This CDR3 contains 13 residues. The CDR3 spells CASSYNKNQPQHF. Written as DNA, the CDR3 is TGTGCCAGCAGTTACAACAAAAATCAGCCCCAGCATTTT.